Each of the 2 T cell receptor beta chains below was sequenced from the same sample in a study of shared clonotypes between healthy human individuals. Naive CD8 isolation took CD45RO-negative cells positively selected for CCR7 and excluded terminally differentiated effector memory CD45RA+ cells. Profiling relied on immunoSEQ multiplex PCR, and the TCRdb table lists in-frame clones only, not all of them. The repertoire holds approximately 600,000 clones, with approximately 95% as singletons. Specimen: naive CD8+ T cells sorted from blood. All receptors come from a woman in her twenties or thirties in good health.

This chain uses TRBV19 with TRBJ2-7; D call uncertain. Looked up from germline, CDR1 is LNHDA and CDR2 is SQIVND (reference sequence). The CDR3 has 12 amino acids. V was pared by 5 bases and J by 5 bases, with 10 bases between. The CDR3 DNA sequence: TGTGCCAGTAGTTCTCCTAGGGACGAGCAGTACTTC. The encoded protein is CASSSPRDEQYF.

The rearrangement links TRBV28 to TRBJ2-5; 10 bases are shared with TRBD1. The CDR3 spans 14 residues. The germline gives CDR1 MDHEN, CDR2 SYDVKM. Unmatched junction bases numbered 5, after V lost 6 bases and J lost 4 bases. Here the CDR3 reads CASRGTGVAETQYF. The CDR3 DNA follows: TGTGCCAGCAGAGGGACAGGGGTGGCAGAGACCCAGTACTTC.